One sample yielded the 13 T cell receptor beta chains listed below, sequenced in a study of regulatory T cells in long-lasting Graves disease. iRepertoire HTBI primers and Arm-PCR of CDR3 regions built TCR beta libraries. TCRdb re-called the multiplex PCR reads through MiXCR, storing one row per CDR3 protein. In the table there are roughly 610,000 distinct CDR3 sequences, approximately 15% of which are singletons. Time point meaning: newly diagnosed GD, antithyroid drugs for less than 3 months. Extracted RNA from PBMCs served as the source of the TCR library. The same data also contributed to another study, on T cells in Graves' hyperthyroidism and ophthalmopathy.

The starting material was peripheral blood mononuclear cells (PBMCs), obtained at new diagnosis, from a patient treated with antithyroid drugs. These receptors all stem from a woman aged 30 to 39 with Graves disease.

This clonotype was counted ten times or more. The V and J genes are TRBV7-9 and TRBJ1-2; 10 bases are a match to TRBD1. This CDR3 has 16 residues. CDR1 and CDR2 from the germline V gene are SEHNR and FQNEAQ (reference sequence). V was clipped by 7 bases and J by 5 bases; unmatched bases: 13. CDR3 bases: TGTGCCAGCACCCCGTCGATAGGGACAGGGGAATATGGCTACACCTTC. It encodes CASTPSIGTGEYGYTF.

The chain has TRBV20-1 and TRBJ2-7, with D possibly matching TRBD2 (5 bases). The CDR3 consists of 18 residues. V lost 0 bases, J lost 2 bases, and 23 bases lay in between. CDR1 is DFQATT, CDR2 SNEGSKA, per germline (reference sequence). The CDR3 region has the DNA TGCAGTGCTAGAGACGCTGTGGGAGCGCTAGGCTATCCCTACGAGCAGTACTTC. Amino acid sequence: CSARDAVGALGYPYEQYF.

This clonotype was picked up many times. The genes are TRBV27 and TRBJ1-5; 8 nucleotides agree with TRBD1. The CDR3 is made up of 20 amino acids. V was clipped by 6 bases and J by 7 bases; unmatched bases: 26. From germline, CDR1 is MNHEY and CDR2 SMNVEV (reference sequence). The CDR3 protein is CASRKTGGPSMGPSKQPQHF. CDR3 coding DNA: TGTGCCAGCAGGAAAACAGGGGGTCCGAGCATGGGCCCCTCCAAGCAGCCCCAGCATTTT.

This clonotype occurred a few times. This chain connects TRBV7-9 to TRBJ2-7; 10 bases are shared with TRBD2. Germline V gene data show CDR1 as SEHNR and CDR2 as FQNEAQ (reference sequence). The V and J ends lost 6 bases and 2 bases, in that order; junction bases with no gene match: 4. CDR3 size: 14 residues. For the CDR3, the DNA is TGTGCCAGCAGGCCTAGCGGGAGTACCTACGAGCAGTACTTC. It is translated as CASRPSGSTYEQYF.

Turning to this clonotype: This clone may be a read error of a much larger clone one base away. The chain is built from TRBV2 and TRBJ2-5; D might be TRBD1 (5 bases). Germline V lookup: CDR1 SNHLY, CDR2 FYNNEI. The CDR3 has 14 residues. The CDR3 reads CASSGQGLREAQYF. For the CDR3, the DNA is TGTGCCAGCAGTGGTCAGGGTCTTAGAGAGGCCCAGTACTTC.

The chain recombines TRBV29-1 with TRBJ2-7; D is ambiguous. With 7 bases removed from V and 3 bases from J, the gap between germline ends came to 7 bases. Germline-derived CDR1 and CDR2 are SQVTM and ANQGSEA. The length of the CDR3 is 10 residues. The CDR3 bases are TGCAGCGCAATGAACTACGAGCAGTACTTC. Its translation: CSAMNYEQYF.

V and J are TRBV18 and TRBJ1-5, with no clear D. CDR3 length: 16 residues. Trimming left V 3 bases short and J 3 bases short, with 15 bases between. Looked up from germline, CDR1 is KGHSH and CDR2 is LQKENI. CDR3 bases: TGTGCCAGCTCACCTGCGGGAGCAGCTTTCAATCAGCCCCAGCATTTT. Protein sequence: CASSPAGAAFNQPQHF.

On this clonotype itself: Sequence at one end of the junction differs from germline and may be a read error. The rearrangement uses TRBV7-3 and TRBJ2-1; the match to TRBD2 covers 11 bases. This CDR3 has 15 amino acids. The germline CDR1 and CDR2 sequences are SGHTA and FQGTGA. The CDR3 reads CASSQTSGSFNEQFF. CDR3 in DNA: TGCGCCAGCAGCCAAACTAGCGGGAGTTTTAATGAGCAGTTCTTC.

The chain links TRBV20-1 to TRBJ2-5, with a tentative D call TRBD2 (6 bases). Germline V gene data show CDR1 as DFQATT and CDR2 as SNEGSKA (reference sequence). Trimming left V 0 bases short and J 7 bases short, with 18 bases between. The CDR3 extends over 15 amino acids. For the CDR3, the DNA is TGCAGTGCTAGAGAAATTAGCGGCCCCCTTCCGACCCAGTACTTC. Amino acids: CSAREISGPLPTQYF.

This clonotype was counted ten times or more. The chain couples TRBV19 to TRBJ2-7, with TRBD1 matching over 8 bases. There are 12 residues in the CDR3. In germline, CDR1 is LNHDA, CDR2 SQIVND (reference sequence). V lost 10 bases to trimming and J lost 2 bases; unmatched junction nucleotides: 4. Written as DNA, the CDR3 is TGTGCCACGACAGGGGAAACCTACGAGCAGTACTTC. It yields the protein CATTGETYEQYF. The whole variable domain, filled in from reference TRBV19 and TRBJ2-7, reads DGGITQSPKYLFRKEGQNVTLSCEQNLNHDAMYWYRQDPGQGLRLIYYSQIVNDFQKGDIAEGYSVSREKKESFPLTVTSAQKNPTAFYLCATTGETYEQYFGPGTRLTVT.

This rearrangement joins TRBV4-1 to TRBJ2-5; tentative D call: TRBD2 (6 bases). CDR3 length: 15 amino acids. Germline assignment: CDR1 MGHRA and CDR2 YSYEKL. V dropped 5 bases and J dropped 2 bases, with 15 bases sitting between them. CDR3 sequence reads: CASSYGGNLQETQYF. Written as DNA, the CDR3 is TGCGCCAGCAGCTACGGCGGGAATCTTCAAGAGACCCAGTACTTC.

This clonotype appeared many times. CDR3 DNA: TGTGCCAGCAGATGGACAGGGGTCAATCAGCCCCAGCATTTT. Residues: CASRWTGVNQPQHF. The chain employs TRBV2 and TRBJ1-5; 9 bases are a match to TRBD1. This CDR3 has 14 amino acids. Germline loops: CDR1 SNHLY, CDR2 FYNNEI. J was trimmed by 3 bases and V by 6 bases; bases with no gene match: 3.

The rearrangement joins TRBV27 to TRBJ2-7; tentative D call: TRBD1 (6 bases). The CDR3 is 14 residues long. Trimming left V 2 bases short and J 3 bases short, with 11 bases between. The V gene's germline CDR1 is MNHEY and CDR2 SMNVEV (reference sequence). The CDR3 sequence is CASSLVQDSYEQYF. CDR3 bases: TGTGCCAGCAGTTTAGTACAGGACAGCTACGAGCAGTACTTC.